The 32 T cell receptor beta chains below come from one sample, sequenced in a study of blood T cell repertoires in COVID-19. This table comes from immunoSEQ multiplex PCR, and its TCRdb copy is limited to in-frame clones, with some not included. The table lists 200,000 to 250,000 clones, about 82% of them singletons. Input material: PBMCs or T cells enriched from blood (not recorded which). Receptors originate from a woman aged 45 to 65 who had recovered from COVID-19.

This clone was seen a few times. This rearrangement joins TRBV3-1 (or the pseudogene TRBV3-2) to TRBJ1-3, with D perhaps TRBD1 (6 bases). Germline V CDR1 and CDR2: LGHDT, YNNKEL (reference sequence). V gave up 0 bases and J gave up 4 bases, with 13 bases separating them. The CDR3 has 16 amino acids. CDR3 amino acids: CASSQDWTAGGNTIYF. CDR3 coding DNA: TGTGCCAGCAGCCAAGATTGGACAGCGGGGGGAAACACCATATATTTT.

The rearrangement links TRBV10-3 to TRBJ2-1; tentatively, D is TRBD1 (6 bases). The CDR3 has 17 residues. Germline V CDR1 and CDR2: ENHRY, SYGVKD. Trimming removed 0 bases at V and 2 bases at J, with 14 bases between. CDR3: CAISESQGPGTYNEQFF. CDR3 bases: TGTGCCATCAGTGAGTCACAGGGCCCCGGGACCTACAATGAGCAGTTCTTC.

This clone has just a few counts. The gene calls are TRBV28 and TRBJ1-1; D is unresolved. V was clipped by 3 bases and J by 3 bases, with 14 bases between them. Germline-derived CDR1 and CDR2 are MDHEN and SYDVKM. The CDR3 spans 15 residues. In nucleotides, the CDR3 is TGTGCCAGCAGTTTCTTGGGGAGGCAGGACACTGAAGCTTTCTTT. Translated: CASSFLGRQDTEAFF.

The chain is built from TRBV11-2 and TRBJ1-5; unclear D gene. Germline V gives CDR1 SGHAT, CDR2 FQNNGV. V was trimmed by 3 bases and J by 4 bases, leaving 7 bases between them. The CDR3 has 13 amino acids. The CDR3 reads CASSFGPNQPQHF. The CDR3 DNA reads as TGTGCCAGCAGCTTTGGGCCAAATCAGCCCCAGCATTTT.

V usage is TRBV10-3 and J usage is TRBJ2-7; the D gene is possibly TRBD2 (5 bases). V was trimmed by 3 bases and J by 7 bases, leaving 13 bases between them. The germline gives CDR1 ENHRY, CDR2 SYGVKD. The CDR3 extends over 13 amino acids. The DNA for the CDR3 is TGTGCCATCAGTGATAAAAGGACGGGGGAGCAGTACTTC. It yields the protein CAISDKRTGEQYF.

The chain uses TRBV18 and TRBJ1-1, with D tentatively TRBD1 (5 bases). The CDR3 is made up of 13 amino acids. Trimming removed 4 bases from V and 2 bases from J, with 8 bases in between. Looked up from germline, CDR1 is KGHSH and CDR2 is LQKENI. The CDR3 DNA is TGTGCCAGCTCACTACAGGATAACACTGAAGCTTTCTTT. Translation gives CASSLQDNTEAFF.

V and J are TRBV13 and TRBJ2-2; weak D call: TRBD1 (6 bases). Trimming pared 4 bases from V and 4 bases from J, leaving 16 bases between. The CDR3 is made up of 16 amino acids. The germline V gene encodes CDR1 PRHDT and CDR2 FYEKMQ (reference sequence). In DNA, the CDR3 is TGTGCCAGCAGCTCACACAGGGATGTGGGCACCGGGGAGCTGTTTTTT. It codes for CASSSHRDVGTGELFF.

The rearrangement uses TRBV7-2 and TRBJ2-1; possibly TRBD1 for D (5 bases). The CDR3 extends over 15 amino acids. Trimming took off 1 base at V and 3 bases at J, with 10 bases between the two ends. The germline gives CDR1 SGHTA, CDR2 FQGNSA. The CDR3 DNA is TGTGCCAGCAGCTTAGTTGGGGCCCTCTACAATGAGCAGTTCTTC. It encodes CASSLVGALYNEQFF.

This sequence joins TRBV7-3 and TRBJ2-2; no clear D. Germline V lookup: CDR1 SGHTA, CDR2 FQGTGA. V was cut by 4 bases and J by 4 bases, with 19 bases left in between. The CDR3 spans 17 residues. The CDR3, as DNA: TGTGCCAGCAGCTCTAAGTGGTCCAATCCTTCCACCGGGGAGCTGTTTTTT. It is translated as CASSSKWSNPSTGELFF.

The chain couples TRBV7-2 to TRBJ1-5; no reliable D call. The V gene lost 1 base and the J gene lost 6 bases, with 13 bases spanning the gap. Germline V lookup: CDR1 SGHTA, CDR2 FQGNSA. The CDR3 has 15 amino acids. The CDR3 spells CASSLVGPAAQPQHF. CDR3 in DNA: TGTGCCAGCAGCTTAGTCGGCCCGGCGGCTCAGCCCCAGCATTTT.

Only one count was recorded for this clone. The chain is built from TRBV11-3 and TRBJ2-4, with 8 nucleotides matching TRBD2. Per the germline V gene, CDR1 is SGHNT and CDR2 is YENEEA. This CDR3 comprises 18 residues. The ends lost 1 base at V and 1 base at J; junction bases unmatched: 9. CDR3 amino acids: CASSLGRFASGAKNIQYF. The CDR3, as DNA: TGTGCCAGCAGCTTAGGACGTTTCGCTAGCGGGGCCAAAAACATTCAGTACTTC.

The sample holds a few counts of this clone. The V call is TRBV18, the J call TRBJ2-1; TRBD2 agrees at 10 bases. CDR1 and CDR2 (germline): KGHSH, LQKENI. The CDR3 loop spans 15 amino acids. Trimming at V came to 5 bases and at J to 6 bases, leaving 7 bases not matched to a gene. In DNA form, the CDR3 reads TGTGCCAGCTCAGTAGGGCTAGCGGGAGCCAATGAGCAGTTCTTC. This sequence encodes CASSVGLAGANEQFF.

This chain links TRBV10-3 with TRBJ1-2; D unclear. In germline, CDR1 is ENHRY, CDR2 SYGVKD. Trimming cost V 3 bases and J 8 bases, with 7 bases left between them. This CDR3 is 11 amino acids long. DNA for the CDR3: TGTGCCATCAGTGATCAGTCCGGCTACACCTTC. Protein sequence: CAISDQSGYTF.

The chain employs TRBV6-4 and TRBJ2-7; D is possibly TRBD1 (6 bases). The V and J ends lost 2 bases and 13 bases respectively, with 15 bases between them. This CDR3 region has 12 residues. Germline CDR1 reads MRHNA; CDR2 reads SNTAGT. The CDR3 DNA reads as TGTGCCAGCAGTGACCTGACAGGTTCCAGTTACTTC. It yields the protein CASSDLTGSSYF.

This chain joins TRBV19 and TRBJ1-2, with no clear D. Germline CDR1 LNHDA, CDR2 SQIVND (reference sequence). The CDR3 extends over 13 amino acids. The V and J ends lost 5 bases and 2 bases respectively, with 9 bases between them. The CDR3 spells CASSAQANYGYTF. The DNA for the CDR3 is TGTGCCAGTAGTGCCCAGGCGAACTATGGCTACACCTTC.

The J gene is TRBJ1-5, the V gene TRBV27; perhaps TRBD1 as D (5 bases). Germline V lookup: CDR1 MNHEY, CDR2 SMNVEV (reference sequence). Trimming took off 0 bases at V and 5 bases at J, with 14 bases between the two ends. The CDR3 covers 16 residues. CDR3 DNA: TGTGCCAGCAGTTTATCAGGGGCTAGGGAGGATCAGCCCCAGCATTTT. As protein: CASSLSGAREDQPQHF.

The chain joins TRBV14 to TRBJ2-7; 10 bases line up with TRBD2. The ends lost 1 base at V and 2 bases at J; junction bases unmatched: 5. This CDR3 is built from 16 residues. CDR1 is SGHDN and CDR2 is FVKESK in the germline V gene. The DNA of the CDR3 is TGTGCCAGCAGCCAAGGAAGGGGGACTAGCGCCTACGAGCAGTACTTC. Its protein is CASSQGRGTSAYEQYF.

The chain employs TRBV11-2 and TRBJ2-1; 14 positions agree with TRBD2. The junction had 7 bases not matched to a gene; V was cut back by 5 bases and J by 7 bases. The germline V gene has CDR1 SGHAT and CDR2 FQNNGV. This CDR3 has 16 amino acids. The CDR3 bases are TGTGCCAGCAGCCCAAGGGGGACTAGCGGGAGTAATGAGCAGTTCTTC. It yields the protein CASSPRGTSGSNEQFF.

The chain recombines TRBV7-9 with TRBJ2-1, with a tentative D call TRBD2 (6 bases). Germline V lookup: CDR1 SEHNR, CDR2 FQNEAQ (reference sequence). The CDR3 is 17 amino acids. Trimming left V 2 bases short and J 4 bases short, with 18 bases between. In nucleotides, the CDR3 is TGTGCCAGCAGCTTATTACCGGGACTCAGACTATACAATGAGCAGTTCTTC. This sequence encodes CASSLLPGLRLYNEQFF.

The chain couples TRBV3-1 (or the pseudogene TRBV3-2) to TRBJ2-7, with TRBD2 matching 10 bases. The germline V gene encodes CDR1 LGHDT and CDR2 YNNKEL (reference sequence). This CDR3 is built from 13 residues. Unmatched junction bases numbered 5, after V lost 6 bases and J lost 6 bases. CDR3 nucleotide sequence: TGTGCCAGCAGTCTAGCGGGAGTCGGCGAGCAGTACTTC. Its translation: CASSLAGVGEQYF.

This chain links TRBV19 with TRBJ2-3, with 8 bases that match TRBD1. The CDR3 length is 14 residues. Trimming removed 1 base from V and 6 bases from J; junction bases left unmatched: 3. Per the germline V gene, CDR1 is LNHDA and CDR2 is SQIVND (reference sequence). The CDR3 is CASSIGTGGDTQYF. CDR3 DNA sequence: TGTGCCAGTAGTATAGGAACAGGGGGTGATACGCAGTATTTT.

The V and J genes are TRBV2 and TRBJ1-5; no firm D call. CDR1 and CDR2 from the germline V gene are SNHLY and FYNNEI. The CDR3 spans 13 residues. Trimming left V 8 bases short and J 2 bases short, with 10 bases between. The CDR3 DNA reads TGTGCCAGCTGTTGGAGGGGCAATCAGCCCCAGCATTTT. Amino acid sequence: CASCWRGNQPQHF. Full variable domain (outside the CDR3, taken from reference TRBV2 and TRBJ1-5): EPEVTQTPSHQVTQMGQEVILRCVPISNHLYFYWYRQILGQKVEFLVSFYNNEISEKSEIFDDQFSVERPDGSNFTLKIRSTKLEDSAMYFCASCWRGNQPQHFGDGTRLSIL.

This clone was counted once. The chain recombines TRBV5-6 with TRBJ2-5, with 13 bases that match TRBD2. The CDR3 length is 15 residues. Germline V lookup: CDR1 SGHDT, CDR2 YYEEEE. With 4 bases clipped from V and 5 bases from J, the junction kept 5 bases outside the gene matches. CDR3 sequence reads: CASSPPTSGRETQYF. The CDR3 DNA sequence: TGTGCCAGCAGCCCCCCGACTAGCGGGAGGGAGACCCAGTACTTC. Drawing the rest from reference TRBV5-6 and TRBJ2-5, the complete variable domain is DAGVTQSPTHLIKTRGQQVTLRCSPKSGHDTVSWYQQALGQGPQFIFQYYEEEERQRGNFPDRFSGHQFPNYSSELNVNALLLGDSALYLCASSPPTSGRETQYFGPGTRLLVL.

Only one count was recorded for this clone. The chain carries TRBV4-3 and TRBJ2-1; a possible D gene is TRBD2 (6 bases). Per the germline V gene, CDR1 is LGHNA and CDR2 is YSLEER. CDR3 length: 17 amino acids. The germline V and J ends were trimmed by 0 bases and 3 bases, with 15 bases remaining between them. Here the CDR3 DNA reads TGCGCCAGCAGCCAAGATGTGGGACTCTTGGACTACAATGAGCAGTTCTTC. Protein product: CASSQDVGLLDYNEQFF.

The V and J genes are TRBV19 and TRBJ2-7; 8 bases agree with TRBD1. CDR1 is LNHDA and CDR2 is SQIVND in the germline V gene (reference sequence). Trimming took 9 bases from V and 3 from J; bases not matched to a gene: 13. This CDR3 is 15 amino acids long. This chain's CDR3 is CASRDRIAAGYEQYF. The CDR3 nucleotides read TGTGCCAGCAGGGACAGGATAGCCGCGGGCTACGAGCAGTACTTC.

V and J are TRBV6-2 or TRBV6-3 and TRBJ1-1; D possibly corresponds to TRBD1 (6 bases). This CDR3 contains 15 residues. V lost 0 bases and J 2 bases, leaving 10 bases between the germline ends. The germline V gene has CDR1 MNHEY and CDR2 SVGEGT. The CDR3 is CASSYSGRGNTEAFF. The CDR3 nucleotides are TGTGCCAGCAGTTACTCGGGCAGGGGTAACACTGAAGCTTTCTTT.

The chain has TRBV5-1 and TRBJ2-7; 9 bases are a match to TRBD1. V lost 3 bases, J lost 5 bases, and 0 bases stayed unmatched. This CDR3 comprises 12 residues. Per the germline V gene, CDR1 is SGHRS and CDR2 is YFSETQ. The CDR3 loop reads CASSWDRDEQYF. In nucleotides, the CDR3 is TGCGCCAGCAGCTGGGACAGGGACGAGCAGTACTTC.

The chain's CDR3 is CASSLAVNSEQYF. Here the CDR3 DNA reads TGCGCCAGCAGCTTGGCGGTCAATAGCGAGCAGTACTTC. This chain uses TRBV5-1 with TRBJ2-7, with D unresolved. This CDR3 has 13 residues. The germline V and J ends were trimmed by 0 bases and 6 bases, with 10 bases remaining between them. Germline assignment: CDR1 SGHRS and CDR2 YFSETQ. Variable domain in full (rest from reference TRBV5-1 and TRBJ2-7): KAGVTQTPRYLIKTRGQQVTLSCSPISGHRSVSWYQQTPGQGLQFLFEYFSETQRNKGNFPGRFSGRQFSNSRSEMNVSTLELGDSALYLCASSLAVNSEQYFGPGTRLTVT.

V usage is TRBV29-1 and J usage is TRBJ2-3, with TRBD2 matching over 9 bases. After removal of 8 bases from V and 3 bases from J, the junction contained 6 bases not matched to a gene. The germline gives CDR1 SQVTM, CDR2 ANQGSEA. The CDR3 totals 13 residues. CDR3 sequence: CSTAGGRTDTQYF. CDR3 DNA sequence: TGCAGCACGGCGGGAGGGCGTACAGATACGCAGTATTTT.

V is TRBV4-3 and J is TRBJ1-1; D is perhaps TRBD1 (5 bases). CDR3 length: 15 residues. V was trimmed by 4 bases and J by 5 bases, leaving 17 bases between them. Germline values: CDR1 LGHNA, CDR2 YSLEER. CDR3 sequence reads: CASSLDLGRGTEAFF. CDR3 nucleotides: TGCGCCAGCAGCCTCGATCTGGGGCGGGGGACTGAAGCTTTCTTT.

This clone was observed a single time. The chain combines TRBV18 with TRBJ2-7; 10 bases are a match to TRBD1. The CDR3 consists of 15 residues. The trim removed 4 bases at V and 2 bases at J, leaving 5 bases unmatched. Germline CDR1 KGHSH, CDR2 LQKENI. CDR3 bases: TGTGCCAGCTCACTAACCGGGACAGGGGCCTACGAGCAGTACTTC. Its translation is CASSLTGTGAYEQYF.

Notes on this clone: One end of the junction is discordant with germline, which a read error may explain. The chain carries TRBV10-3 and TRBJ1-1; the match to TRBD1 covers 12 bases. Germline lookup yields CDR1 ENHRY and CDR2 SYGVKD. The CDR3 has 15 residues. CDR3 loop: CAVRPGQGAGTEAFF. For the CDR3, the DNA is TGTGCCGTCAGACCGGGACAGGGGGCTGGTACTGAAGCTTTCTTT.